The T cell receptor beta chain described here comes from a study of beta chain features in type 1 diabetes (dated by TCRdb to 2017 to 2018). A note on the overall study: Mean age, gender distribution, total cell number and subset yield did not differ between patients and healthy donors. The study compared TCRB repertoires of sorted circulating CD4+ T cell subsets between recently diagnosed type 1 diabetes patients and matched healthy donors. A total of 100 million to 110 million sorted cells were examined across all samples, and a strong correlation was observed between cell number per subset and RNA yield. Regulatory and stem cell-like memory subsets were obtained from only 8 patients and about 8 healthy donors, while naive and central memory subsets were obtained from all 30 or so donors. Overall results and qualifications from the work: Patients with type 1 diabetes made fewer insertions and deleted more nucleotides at VDJ recombination sites, implying thymic rearrangement abnormalities. Because cDNA rather than genomic DNA was sequenced, highly expressing activated cells could have been over-represented, although no difference in activation and CD3 levels was found between groups. HLA sub-analyses involved small numbers of individuals, so any influence of HLA type on TCRB rearrangement remained unresolved. Naive, central memory and regulatory TCRB repertoires appeared to be more similar among patients than among healthy donors. In all four CD4+ subsets, TCRB CDR3 length was moderately but significantly shorter in type 1 diabetes patients. PCR may preferentially amplify shorter templates, but because patient and control samples were amplified and corrected together, any resulting skew would affect both groups equally.

Each donor gave one peripheral blood draw, roughly 0.11 L on average, collected into heparinised tubes. Using a panel that included CD45RO, CCR7, CD25, CD127, CD95 and CD27, naive, central memory, regulatory and stem cell-like memory CD4+ T cells were sorted on a BD FACSAria II. All sorted populations exceeded 98% purity. PBMCs were separated immediately by Lymphoprep density gradient centrifugation and were stained directly, without being cultured. Samples were stained and sorted in pairs, with one healthy donor and one patient per experiment, so that batch effects were minimized. In the germline V gene (reference sequence), CDR1 corresponds to SGHNT and CDR2 to YYREEE. The CDR3 runs 14 amino acids, cysteine and phenylalanine included. The CDR3 DNA has 42 bases and is translated from base 1. Between the V and J ends, shortened by 5 bases and 4 bases respectively, the junction contains 14 bases. All of the isolated RNA was reverse transcribed with the High Capacity cDNA Reverse Transcription Kit, so expressed TCRB transcripts were sequenced. Deep immunoSEQ sequencing was performed on naive, central memory and regulatory T cell samples, with an average of around 3.5 million total reads per sample. Sorted cells were lysed in RLT buffer, and RNA was extracted using DNase-treated RNeasy Micro or Mini kits according to cell number. To prevent cross-contamination, every cell subset was processed on its own, while patient and healthy donor samples were processed together. The immunoSEQ multiplex PCR was used to amplify TCRB sequences from cDNA, yielding 87-bp fragments that span the CDR3 region. Amplicons were sequenced on the Illumina HiSeq platform. The study's own analysis went as follows. Synthetic template baselines were used to correct PCR bias computationally, reads within Hamming distance 2 were collapsed together, and singletons that could not be merged were discarded. Reads were aligned against IMGT to assign V, D and J genes, CDR3 length and insertions or deletions at six rearrangement sites. Within each subset, clonotype counts were normalized to sorted cell number, and only after that were true diversity and Gini coefficients computed with the tcR R package. The overlap coefficient, calculated on TCRB nucleotide sequences, was used to quantify repertoire sharing. Out-of-frame TCRB sequences from naive cells were analyzed to stand in for the pre-selection repertoire. TCRdb took this table from immuneACCESS and kept in-frame rearrangements with V and J called. Such tables lack part of the clones; where checked against another copy, unresolved V genes explain under half of the gap, and the rest is unexplained. V and J calls and clone size are as listed in that table; D and trimming were resolved from the DNA. Within this sample are under 400,000 clones, with about 20% of them counted one time only. The top ten hold 0.035% to 0.05% of the sample.

As to this clone: The antigen this receptor binds is unknown. No base quality information exists; no much larger clone differs at one position.

This TCR was sampled from a woman aged 18-35 years in good health. The sequencing input was naive CD4+ T cells from blood. The cell subset or site label corresponds to: true naive CD4+ T cells. The chain employs TRBV5-4 and TRBJ2-3, with no confidently assigned D gene. This receptor carries the CDR3 CASSYRAEADTQYF. The base sequence is TGTGCCAGCAGTTATAGAGCCGAGGCAGATACGCAGTATTTT.